Shown below are 4 T cell receptor beta chains from a single sample sequenced in a study of T cells in Graves' hyperthyroidism and ophthalmopathy. Amplified TCR beta CDR3 regions derived from RNA transcripts. In the first-round RT-PCR of the TCR CDR3, the HTBI primer set was used. TCRdb re-derived calls from the multiplex PCR reads in MiXCR, one entry per CDR3 protein. In the table there are 500,000 to 650,000 distinct CDR3 sequences, approximately 14% of which are singletons. Sequenced input: blood. The receptors shown here come from a woman in her forties or fifties with Graves' ophthalmopathy.

This clonotype was found many times. The V call is TRBV18, the J call TRBJ2-7, with TRBD1 matching 7 bases. V trimming: 5 bases; J trimming: 3 bases; junction bases outside the gene matches: 7. The CDR3 sequence is 14 residues long. The germline V gene has CDR1 KGHSH and CDR2 LQKENI. CDR3 loop: CASSTGQINYEQYF. CDR3 in DNA: TGTGCCAGCTCAACGGGACAGATTAACTACGAGCAGTACTTC.

This clonotype was recorded many times. This chain uses TRBV7-2 with TRBJ1-1; maybe TRBD1 (6 bases). Germline lookup yields CDR1 SGHTA and CDR2 FQGNSA. V was trimmed by 5 bases and J by 2 bases, leaving 15 bases between them. The CDR3 extends over 15 amino acids. CDR3 loop: CASSVAGTPNTEAFF. CDR3 nucleotide sequence: TGTGCCAGCAGCGTCGCCGGGACACCAAACACTGAAGCTTTCTTT.

This clonotype has a count of ten or more. This sequence joins TRBV13 and TRBJ1-1; no firm D call. Germline values: CDR1 PRHDT, CDR2 FYEKMQ (reference sequence). The CDR3 length is 13 residues. V gave up 5 bases and J gave up 3 bases, with 10 bases separating them. CDR3 in amino acids: CASSPLIHTEAFF. In DNA, the CDR3 is TGTGCCAGCAGCCCCCTGATTCACACTGAAGCTTTCTTT.

Worth noting for this clonotype: Since a much larger clone is just one base distant, this may be a read error. V and J are TRBV28 and TRBJ1-5; TRBD1 aligns across 9 bases. The CDR3 spans 17 residues. J gave up 3 bases and V 11 bases, and 17 bases lay outside the gene matches. The germline V gene encodes CDR1 MDHEN and CDR2 SYDVKM. CDR3 protein: CAGTPPRRTGANQPQHF. The CDR3 region has the DNA TGTGCCGGCACTCCTCCCCGGCGGACAGGGGCCAATCAGCCCCAGCATTTT.